Shown below are 24 T cell receptor beta chains from a single sample sequenced in a study of T cell repertoires in cytomegalovirus infection. These receptors' targets are unknown. One entry per CDR3 protein results from TCRdb running MiXCR on the reads. The sample carries more than 250,000 distinct CDR3 sequences, roughly 25% recorded once. The material was cultured PBMCs, obtained from culture after CMV antigen stimulation. These receptors were obtained from a human donor in good health (CMV status not recorded). Some clones in this sample may be carry-over from other donors' samples.

This clonotype occurred a few times. The gene calls are TRBV7-6 and TRBJ1-1; D may be TRBD1 (5 bases). Germline V gene sequence: CDR1 SGHVS, CDR2 FNYEAQ. Deletions cut 4 bases from V and 3 bases from J, with 12 bases between. This CDR3 comprises 14 residues. CDR3 loop: CASSYTGGHTEAFF. CDR3 DNA: TGTGCCAGCAGCTACACAGGAGGACACACTGAAGCTTTCTTT.

This clonotype has only a few counts. V is TRBV7-4 and J is TRBJ2-5; 7 nucleotides match TRBD1. Trimming took 1 base from V and 0 from J; bases not matched to a gene: 8. This CDR3 has 17 amino acids. CDR1 is SGHVT and CDR2 is SQSDAQ in the germline V gene. Here the CDR3 reads CASSLEFGTAYQETQYF. The CDR3 DNA reads TGTGCCAGCAGCTTAGAATTCGGGACAGCGTACCAAGAGACCCAGTACTTC.

This clonotype was counted a few times. The chain has TRBV6-1 and TRBJ1-2; D unclear. Germline values: CDR1 MNHNS, CDR2 SASEGT. V lost 2 bases and J 6 bases, leaving 7 bases between the germline ends. The CDR3 extends over 12 amino acids. The DNA for the CDR3 is TGTGCCAGCAGTGAACAAGATCATGGCTACACCTTC. Translating it yields CASSEQDHGYTF.

In its sample, this clonotype was seen many times. This chain joins TRBV4-1 and TRBJ2-3; TRBD1 matches at 9 bases. Trimming took 3 bases from V and 6 from J; bases not matched to a gene: 10. Germline V gene sequence: CDR1 MGHRA, CDR2 YSYEKL. There are 16 residues in the CDR3. The CDR3 DNA is TGCGCCAGCAGCCAGGGAAACAGGGGGCGAATCGATACGCAGTATTTT. Protein: CASSQGNRGRIDTQYF.

The V gene is TRBV7-3, the J gene TRBJ2-1; D is ambiguous. Germline V gene sequence: CDR1 SGHTA, CDR2 FQGTGA. The CDR3 contains 12 residues. Trimming took 5 bases from V and 8 from J, leaving 10 bases between them. The CDR3 region is CASSTNNYEQFF. CDR3 in DNA: TGTGCCAGCAGCACTAATAATTATGAGCAGTTCTTC.

The CDR3 reads CASGRDVWNEQFF. CDR3 DNA sequence: TGTGCCAGTGGACGGGATGTTTGGAATGAGCAGTTCTTC. This chain uses TRBV19 with TRBJ2-1; tentative D call: TRBD2 (5 bases). Germline lookup yields CDR1 LNHDA and CDR2 SQIVND (reference sequence). Trimming took off 8 bases at V and 7 bases at J, with 15 bases between the two ends. The CDR3 length is 13 residues.

This sequence joins TRBV10-2 and TRBJ2-3, with D unclear. Germline V CDR1 and CDR2: WSHSY, SAAADI. CDR3 length: 13 amino acids. V lost 5 bases, J lost 7 bases, and 13 bases lay in between. CDR3: CASSFAYVNTQYF. The CDR3 region has the DNA TGCGCCAGCAGTTTCGCCTATGTGAATACGCAGTATTTT.

The table lists this clonotype with a few counts. CDR3 in amino acids: CASRLNGQLDTQYF. CDR3 DNA sequence: TGTGCCAGCAGACTCAACGGGCAGTTAGATACGCAGTATTTT. V and J are TRBV27 and TRBJ2-3; D remains unclear. Per germline, CDR1 MNHEY and CDR2 SMNVEV (reference sequence). The CDR3 loop spans 14 amino acids. Deletions cut 6 bases from V and 5 bases from J, with 15 bases between.

In its sample, this clonotype was seen many times. The J gene is TRBJ1-3, the V gene TRBV4-1; weak D call: TRBD1 (5 bases). The CDR3 contains 16 residues. Germline lookup yields CDR1 MGHRA and CDR2 YSYEKL. V lost 4 bases and J 3 bases, leaving 16 bases between the germline ends. CDR3 in DNA: TGCGCCAGCAGCCCCCAGAGGGGAGTAAGTGGAAACACCATATATTTT. It specifies CASSPQRGVSGNTIYF.

This clonotype was found many times. The chain couples TRBV7-2 to TRBJ2-1; 7 nucleotides match TRBD2. V shed 2 bases and J 9 bases; nucleotides not matched to a gene: 7. Germline V lookup: CDR1 SGHTA, CDR2 FQGNSA. The CDR3 has 14 residues. The CDR3 DNA reads as TGTGCCAGCAGCTTAAGACTAGCCTCCCGTGAGCAGTTCTTC. This translates into CASSLRLASREQFF.

A note on this clonotype: A read error may explain this, as a much larger clone is one base away. The chain employs TRBV7-2 and TRBJ2-1, with no clear D. The V gene's germline CDR1 is SGHTA and CDR2 FQGNSA. The V end lost 5 bases, the J end lost 10 bases, and 9 bases lay between the germline ends. The CDR3 extends over 11 amino acids. CDR3 protein: CASSPFKEQFF. The CDR3 coding sequence is TGTGCCAGCAGCCCCTTTAAGGAGCAGTTCTTC.

This clonotype showed up just a few times. The rearrangement joins TRBV6-2 or TRBV6-3 to TRBJ1-2, with D unresolved. CDR1 is MNHEY, CDR2 SVGEGT, per germline. Deletions cut 0 bases from V and 4 bases from J, with 21 bases between. The CDR3 covers 18 residues. The CDR3 region is CASSYSGAEARTLYGYTF. The CDR3 DNA reads TGTGCCAGCAGTTACTCGGGAGCGGAGGCACGCACCCTCTATGGCTACACCTTC.

J is TRBJ1-2 and V is TRBV12-3 or TRBV12-4, with 10 bases aligning to TRBD1. The V gene end was trimmed by 5 bases and the J gene end by 4 bases; junction bases not matched to a gene: 4. The CDR3 has 14 amino acids. The CDR3 here is CASSRQGASYGYTF. Here the CDR3 DNA reads TGTGCCAGCAGTCGACAGGGGGCAAGCTATGGCTACACCTTC.

In its sample, this clonotype was seen a few times. The chain uses TRBV7-8 and TRBJ2-1; D possibly corresponds to TRBD2 (5 bases). V was clipped by 2 bases and J by 1 base, with 9 bases between them. The CDR3 consists of 15 residues. Germline CDR1 is SGHVS and CDR2 is FQNEAQ. The DNA of the CDR3 is TGTGCCAGCAGCTTACGGGATTCGTCCTACAATGAGCAGTTCTTC. This sequence encodes CASSLRDSSYNEQFF.

This chain links TRBV20-1 with TRBJ1-2; no clear D. Germline V CDR1 and CDR2: DFQATT, SNEGSKA (reference sequence). The CDR3 spans 13 residues. V lost 0 bases and J 8 bases, leaving 13 bases between the germline ends. CDR3 coding DNA: TGCAGTGCTAGAGATCTCGTCGAACGGGGCTACACCTTC. Translation gives CSARDLVERGYTF.

The genes are TRBV6-2 or TRBV6-3 and TRBJ2-1; tentatively, D is TRBD2 (5 bases). Germline V gene sequence: CDR1 MNHEY, CDR2 SVGEGT. Trimming stripped 2 bases from V and 2 bases from J, with 10 bases between. CDR3 size: 15 residues. As DNA, the CDR3 is TGTGCCAGCAGTTACCTTCCGGGAACCTACAATGAGCAGTTCTTC. The encoded protein is CASSYLPGTYNEQFF.

This chain uses TRBV5-6 with TRBJ1-1; a weak D match, TRBD1 (5 bases). The CDR3 extends over 13 amino acids. V lost 1 base to trimming and J lost 5 bases, with 9 bases between them. The germline gives CDR1 SGHDT, CDR2 YYEEEE. The CDR3 DNA follows: TGTGCCAGCAGCTTGAACAGGAGAACTGAAGCTTTCTTT. Translating it yields CASSLNRRTEAFF.

There are many counts of this clonotype. This CDR3 is CASSPRSGWGNEQFF. CDR3 DNA: TGTGCCAGCAGCCCCCGGAGCGGCTGGGGGAATGAGCAGTTCTTC. The J gene is TRBJ2-1, the V gene TRBV7-3; D tentatively reads TRBD1 or TRBD2 (5 bases each). This CDR3 comprises 15 residues. Per the germline V gene, CDR1 is SGHTA and CDR2 is FQGTGA. V was pared by 5 bases and J by 7 bases, with 18 bases between.

CDR3 in DNA: TGTGCCAGCTCACAAGTACAGCAGAAACAATATGGCTACACCTTC. Amino acid sequence: CASSQVQQKQYGYTF. The chain carries TRBV18 and TRBJ1-2; D gene ambiguous. V dropped 4 bases and J dropped 5 bases, with 17 bases sitting between them. This CDR3 region has 15 residues. Germline loops: CDR1 KGHSH, CDR2 LQKENI.

Only a few counts were recorded for this clonotype. This rearrangement joins TRBV6-5 to TRBJ2-7; TRBD1 might be the D (5 bases). The CDR3 is 15 residues long. V lost 1 base and J lost 3, with 13 bases in between. Per germline, CDR1 MNHEY and CDR2 SVGAGI. The CDR3 here is CASSYFPGQGYEQYF. CDR3 coding DNA: TGTGCCAGCAGTTACTTCCCAGGGCAGGGCTACGAGCAGTACTTC.

The V and J genes are TRBV6-5 and TRBJ2-1, with 13 bases lining up with TRBD2. This CDR3 has 16 residues. Looked up from germline, CDR1 is MNHEY and CDR2 is SVGAGI. After removal of 2 bases from V and 9 bases from J, the junction contained 7 bases not matched to a gene. The CDR3 DNA reads as TGTGCCAGCAGTTACAAACTAGCGGGAGGGCCCGTTGAGCAGTTCTTC. The encoded protein is CASSYKLAGGPVEQFF.

In this sample, this clonotype turned up many times. This chain joins TRBV24-1 and TRBJ2-1; 9 nucleotides agree with TRBD2. Germline CDR1 reads KGHDR; CDR2 reads SFDVKD. J was trimmed by 3 bases and V by 7 bases; bases with no gene match: 9. This CDR3 is 16 amino acids long. The CDR3 nucleotides read TGTGCCACCAGGGGGTCTGGAGCGGGAGGCTACAATGAGCAGTTCTTC. As protein: CATRGSGAGGYNEQFF.

The J gene is TRBJ1-2, the V gene TRBV12-3 or TRBV12-4; TRBD1 aligns across 7 bases. The CDR3 is made up of 13 amino acids. The V segment lost 4 bases and the J segment 4 bases; nucleotides outside the gene matches: 3. CDR3 DNA sequence: TGTGCCAGCAGTTCAGGGGGAATCTATGGCTACACCTTC. Translation gives CASSSGGIYGYTF.

The chain carries TRBV27 and TRBJ1-6, with unresolved D. From germline, CDR1 is MNHEY and CDR2 SMNVEV (reference sequence). Trimming pared 4 bases from V and 7 bases from J, leaving 17 bases between. CDR3 size: 16 residues. The CDR3 coding sequence is TGTGCCAGCAGTTCACCGGGTCGAGGCGCGAATTCACCCCTCCACTTT. It is translated as CASSSPGRGANSPLHF.